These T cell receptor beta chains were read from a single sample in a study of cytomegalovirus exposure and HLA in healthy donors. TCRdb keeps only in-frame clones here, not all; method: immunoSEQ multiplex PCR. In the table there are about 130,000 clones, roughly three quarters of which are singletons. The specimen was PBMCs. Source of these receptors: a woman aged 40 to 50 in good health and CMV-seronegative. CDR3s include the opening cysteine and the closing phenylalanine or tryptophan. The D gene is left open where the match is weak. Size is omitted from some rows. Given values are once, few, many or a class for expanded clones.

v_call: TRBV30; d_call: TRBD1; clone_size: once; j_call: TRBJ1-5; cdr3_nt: TGTGCCTGGAGTTTGGGACAGCATAGCAATCAGCCCCAGCATTTT; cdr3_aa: CAWSLGQHSNQPQHF
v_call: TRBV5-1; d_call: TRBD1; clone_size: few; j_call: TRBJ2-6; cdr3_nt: TGCGCCAGCAGCTTTTTACCGGGACAGGGGGCGTCTGGGGCCAACGGCCTGACTTTC; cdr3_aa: CASSFLPGQGASGANGLTF
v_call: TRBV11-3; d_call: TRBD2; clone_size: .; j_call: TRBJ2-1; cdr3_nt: TGTGCCAGCAGCCTCTCACTAGCGGGGGGTTACAATGAGCAGTTCTTC; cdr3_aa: CASSLSLAGGYNEQFF
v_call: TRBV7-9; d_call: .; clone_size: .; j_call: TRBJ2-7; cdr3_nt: TGTTCCAGCAGCGAGAGGGACATTGGCACCTCCTACGAGCAGTACTTC; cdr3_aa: CSSSERDIGTSYEQYF
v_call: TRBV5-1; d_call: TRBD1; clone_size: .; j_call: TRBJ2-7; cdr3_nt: TGCGCCAGCAGCTCGGGACAGGGCTACGAGCAGTACTTC; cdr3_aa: CASSSGQGYEQYF
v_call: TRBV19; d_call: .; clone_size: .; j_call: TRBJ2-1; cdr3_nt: TGTGCCAGTACCTTTGACAGGAGCTCCTACAATGAGCAGTTCTTC; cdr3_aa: CASTFDRSSYNEQFF
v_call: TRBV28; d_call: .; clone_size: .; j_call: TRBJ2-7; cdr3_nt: TGTGCCAGCAGTTTGCTCCAGGTTGGCGAGCAGTACTTC; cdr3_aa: CASSLLQVGEQYF
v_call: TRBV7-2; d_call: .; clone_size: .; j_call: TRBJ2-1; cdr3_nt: TGTGCCAGCAGCTTACTCCTAGCAGGGCAGTTCTTC; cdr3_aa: CASSLLLAGQFF
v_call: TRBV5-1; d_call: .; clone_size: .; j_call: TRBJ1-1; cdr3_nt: TGCGCCAGCAGGATTGACGGGATGAACACTGAAGCTTTCTTT; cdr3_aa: CASRIDGMNTEAFF
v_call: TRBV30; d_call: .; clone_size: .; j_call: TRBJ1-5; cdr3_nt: TGTGCCTGGAGTACAGGGAGCAATCAGCCCCAGCATTTT; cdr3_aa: CAWSTGSNQPQHF
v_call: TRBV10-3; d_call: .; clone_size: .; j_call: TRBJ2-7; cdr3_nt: TGTGCCATCAGACAAGGAGGAAGGGACGAGCAGTACTTC; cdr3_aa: CAIRQGGRDEQYF
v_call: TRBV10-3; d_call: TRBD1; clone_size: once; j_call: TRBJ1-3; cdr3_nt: TGTGCCGGGAGGGGGACAGGGCTACCTGGAAACACCATATATTTT; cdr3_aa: CAGRGTGLPGNTIYF
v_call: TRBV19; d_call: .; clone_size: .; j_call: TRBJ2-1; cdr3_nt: TGTGCCAGTAGTACCCATGCGTTGGGCCCTAACAATGAGCAGTTCTTC; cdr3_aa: CASSTHALGPNNEQFF
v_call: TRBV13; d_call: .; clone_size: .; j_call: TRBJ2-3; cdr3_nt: TGTGCCAGCAGCTTACTGGATACGCAGTATTTT; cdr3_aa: CASSLLDTQYF
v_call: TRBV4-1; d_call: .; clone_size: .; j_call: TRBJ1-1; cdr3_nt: TGCGCCAGCAGCCAAGATGCCGGGGTACCGAACACTGAAGCTTTCTTT; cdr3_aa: CASSQDAGVPNTEAFF
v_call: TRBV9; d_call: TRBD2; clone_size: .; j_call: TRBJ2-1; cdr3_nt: TGTGCCAGCAGCGACGGGACTAGCTCCTACAATGAGCAGTTCTTC; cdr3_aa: CASSDGTSSYNEQFF
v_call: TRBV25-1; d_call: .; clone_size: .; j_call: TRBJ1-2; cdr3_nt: TGTGCCAGCAGTGGGGGGGTAGGGTACTATGGCTACACCTTC; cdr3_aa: CASSGGVGYYGYTF
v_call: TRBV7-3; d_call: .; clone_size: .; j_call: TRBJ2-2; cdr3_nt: TGTGCCAGCAGCTTAAGGCCGACCGGGGAGCTGTTTTTT; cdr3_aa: CASSLRPTGELFF
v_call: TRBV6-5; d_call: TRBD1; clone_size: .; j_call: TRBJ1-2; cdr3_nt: TGTGCCAGCGGACCACCGGGACAGACTAACTATGGCTACACCTTC; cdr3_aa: CASGPPGQTNYGYTF
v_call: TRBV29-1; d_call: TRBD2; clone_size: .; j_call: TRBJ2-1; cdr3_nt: TGCAGCGTTGACCGGACTAGCGGGAGTTACAATGAGCAGTTCTTC; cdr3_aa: CSVDRTSGSYNEQFF
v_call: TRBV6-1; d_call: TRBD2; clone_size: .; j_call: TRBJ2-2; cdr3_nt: TGTGCCAGCAGTGAATACTCTAGCGGGAGTTTCGCCGGGGAGCTGTTTTTT; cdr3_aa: CASSEYSSGSFAGELFF
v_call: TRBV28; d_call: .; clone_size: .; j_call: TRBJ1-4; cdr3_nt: TGTGCCAGCAGTCCGGGGGGAGGCGACTCTAATGAAAAACTGTTTTTT; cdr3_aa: CASSPGGGDSNEKLFF
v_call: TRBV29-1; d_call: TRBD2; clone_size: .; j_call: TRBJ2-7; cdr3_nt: TGCAGCGTTAGACAGGTAGCGGGAGGGCCATCGCACCACGAGCAGTACTTC; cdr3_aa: CSVRQVAGGPSHHEQYF
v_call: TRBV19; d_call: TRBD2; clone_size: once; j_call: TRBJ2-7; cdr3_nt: TGTGCCAGTAGTGACCTAGCGGGCTACGAGCAGTACTTC; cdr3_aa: CASSDLAGYEQYF
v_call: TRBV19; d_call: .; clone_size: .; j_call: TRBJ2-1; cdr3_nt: TGTGCCAGTAGTATGATTCTAGGTTCCTACAATGAGCAGTTCTTC; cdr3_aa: CASSMILGSYNEQFF
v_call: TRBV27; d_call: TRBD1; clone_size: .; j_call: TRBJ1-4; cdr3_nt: TGTGCCAGCAGTTTACAACAGGGGATGAATGAAAAACTGTTTTTT; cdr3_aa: CASSLQQGMNEKLFF
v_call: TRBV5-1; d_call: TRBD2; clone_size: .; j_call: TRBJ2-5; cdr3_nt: TGCGCCAGCAGCTTAACGGCGGGAGGAGAGACCCAGTACTTC; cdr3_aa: CASSLTAGGETQYF
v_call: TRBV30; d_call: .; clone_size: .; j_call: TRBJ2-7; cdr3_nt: TGTGCCTGGAGTGACCTGTTAGGGGCCGAGCAGTACTTC; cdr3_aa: CAWSDLLGAEQYF
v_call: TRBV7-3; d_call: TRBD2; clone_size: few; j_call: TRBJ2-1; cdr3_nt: TGTGCCAGCAGCGCCGGCCCGGGACTAGCGGGAGGGACAAGCTCCTACAATGAGCAGTTCTTC; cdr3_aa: CASSAGPGLAGGTSSYNEQFF
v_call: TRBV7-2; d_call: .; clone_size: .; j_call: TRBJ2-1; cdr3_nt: TGTGCCAGCAGCTTTCTCGGTTCCTACAATGAGCAGTTCTTC; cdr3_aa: CASSFLGSYNEQFF
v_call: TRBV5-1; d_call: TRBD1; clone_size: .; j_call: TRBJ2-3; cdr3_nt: TGCGCCAGCAGAACCGGGACAGGGGGTTTAGATACGCAGTATTTT; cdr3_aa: CASRTGTGGLDTQYF
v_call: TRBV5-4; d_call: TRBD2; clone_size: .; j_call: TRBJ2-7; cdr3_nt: TGTGCCAGCAGCTTCAGCGGGGGGGCGGGCGAGCAGTACTTC; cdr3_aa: CASSFSGGAGEQYF
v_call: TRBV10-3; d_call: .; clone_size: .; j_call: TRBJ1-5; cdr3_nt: TGTGCCATCAGTGACGGGGGGCGGCCCAATCAGCCCCAGCATTTT; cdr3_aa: CAISDGGRPNQPQHF
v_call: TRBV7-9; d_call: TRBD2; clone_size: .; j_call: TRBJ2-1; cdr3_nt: TGTGCCAGCAGCTTACCCCCTAGCGGGGGGCCCCCCCTGTTCTTC; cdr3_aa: CASSLPPSGGPPLFF
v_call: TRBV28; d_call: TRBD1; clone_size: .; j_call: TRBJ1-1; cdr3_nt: TGTGCCAGCAGTCCCGGACAGGGGTTGACTGAAGCTTTCTTT; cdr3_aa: CASSPGQGLTEAFF
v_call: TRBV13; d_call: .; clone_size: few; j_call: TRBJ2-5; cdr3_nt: TGTGCCAGCAGCTTAGAAGCAGCGGTGGACCAAGAGACCCAGTACTTC; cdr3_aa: CASSLEAAVDQETQYF
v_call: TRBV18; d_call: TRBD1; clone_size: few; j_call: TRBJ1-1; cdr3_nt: TGTGCCAGCTCACCGGGGACAGGGCTGAGTGAAGCTTTCTTT; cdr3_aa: CASSPGTGLSEAFF
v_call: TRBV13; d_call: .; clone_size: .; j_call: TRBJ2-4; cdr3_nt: TGTGCCAGCAGCTTAGGCCGGTCCTTTGAGCCCAAAAACATTCAGTACTTC; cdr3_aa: CASSLGRSFEPKNIQYF
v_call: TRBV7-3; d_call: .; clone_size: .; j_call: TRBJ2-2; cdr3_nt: TGTGCCAGCAGCCCCCGGCAGGGTTTAGGCGCCGGGGAGCTGTTTTTT; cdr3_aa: CASSPRQGLGAGELFF
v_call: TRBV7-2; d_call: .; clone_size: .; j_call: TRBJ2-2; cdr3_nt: TGTGCCAGCAGCATACAGGGGAACACCGGGGAGCTGTTTTTT; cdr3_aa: CASSIQGNTGELFF
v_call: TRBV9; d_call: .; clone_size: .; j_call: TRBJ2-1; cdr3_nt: TGTGCCAGCAGCCCCAGGGTCAAGAACAATGAGCAGTTCTTC; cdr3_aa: CASSPRVKNNEQFF
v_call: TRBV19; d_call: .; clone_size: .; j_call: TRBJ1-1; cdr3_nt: TGTGCCAGTATGGACAGGAACACTGAAGCTTTCTTT; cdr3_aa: CASMDRNTEAFF
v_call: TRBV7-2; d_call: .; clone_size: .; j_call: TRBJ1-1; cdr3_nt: TGTGCCAGCAGCTTACAGGGTGTCGCGAACACTGAAGCTTTCTTT; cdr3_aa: CASSLQGVANTEAFF
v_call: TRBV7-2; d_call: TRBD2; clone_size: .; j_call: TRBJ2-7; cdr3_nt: TGTGCCAGCAGCTTTCGACTAGCGGGGCCCTACGAGCAGTACTTC; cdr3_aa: CASSFRLAGPYEQYF
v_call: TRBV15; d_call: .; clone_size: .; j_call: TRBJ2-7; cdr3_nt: TGTGCCACCAGTGACAGGTCCCAACACCTCTACGAGCAGTACTTC; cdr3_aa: CATSDRSQHLYEQYF
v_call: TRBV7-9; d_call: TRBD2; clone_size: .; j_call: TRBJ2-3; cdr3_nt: TGTGCCAGCAGCTTAGCCCGTCCTAGCGGGACAGATACGCAGTATTTT; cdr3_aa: CASSLARPSGTDTQYF
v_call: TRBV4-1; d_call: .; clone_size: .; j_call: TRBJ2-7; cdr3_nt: TGCGCCAGCAGCCAAGAGGGTGGGAGCTCCTACGAGCAGTACTTC; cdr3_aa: CASSQEGGSSYEQYF
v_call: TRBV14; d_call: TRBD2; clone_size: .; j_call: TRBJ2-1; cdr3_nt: TGTGCCAGCAGCCAAGTAGCGGGGGGGGGAAATGAGCAGTTCTTC; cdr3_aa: CASSQVAGGGNEQFF
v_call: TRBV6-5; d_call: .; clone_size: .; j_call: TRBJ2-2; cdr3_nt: TGTGCCAGCAGGGCCTCCTCCACCGGGGAGCTGTTTTTT; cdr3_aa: CASRASSTGELFF
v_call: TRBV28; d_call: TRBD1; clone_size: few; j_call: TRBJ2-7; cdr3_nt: TGTGCCAGCAGTCCAGAGACAGGGGGGAACTACGAGCAGTACTTC; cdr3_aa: CASSPETGGNYEQYF
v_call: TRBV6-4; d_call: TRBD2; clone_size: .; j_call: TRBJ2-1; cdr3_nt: TGTGCCAGCAGTGACCTAGCGGGAGGTGGTGTAAATGAGCAGTTCTTC; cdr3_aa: CASSDLAGGGVNEQFF
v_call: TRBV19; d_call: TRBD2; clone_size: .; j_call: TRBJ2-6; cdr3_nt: TGTGCCAGTAGTCAAAGGAACGGGGGGGCCACTGGGGCCAACGGCCTGACTTTC; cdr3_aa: CASSQRNGGATGANGLTF
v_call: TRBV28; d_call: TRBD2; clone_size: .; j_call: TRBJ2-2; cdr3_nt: TGTGCCAGCATCGGCGGGAGGGCGTACACCGGGGAGCTGTTTTTT; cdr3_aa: CASIGGRAYTGELFF
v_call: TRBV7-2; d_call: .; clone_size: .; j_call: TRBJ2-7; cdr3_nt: TGTGCCAGCAGCTTAAGCGAGGGAGTTTTTAACGAGCAGTACTTC; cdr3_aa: CASSLSEGVFNEQYF
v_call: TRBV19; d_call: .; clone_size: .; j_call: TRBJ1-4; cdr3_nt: TGTGCCAGTAGTAGCGGGGGGACAAAGGGGTCGCGACTGTTTTTT; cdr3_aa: CASSSGGTKGSRLFF
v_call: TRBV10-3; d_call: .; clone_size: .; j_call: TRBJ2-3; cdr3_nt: TGTGCCATCAGTGAGTTTACGGGGATCACAGATACGCAGTATTTT; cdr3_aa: CAISEFTGITDTQYF
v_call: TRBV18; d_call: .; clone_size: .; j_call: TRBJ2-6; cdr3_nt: TGTGCCAGCTCACCTCAGACAGTGGGATTTTCTGGGGCCAACGTCCTGACTTTC; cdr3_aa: CASSPQTVGFSGANVLTF
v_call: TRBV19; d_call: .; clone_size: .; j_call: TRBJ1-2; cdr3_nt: TGTGCCAGTAGTAGAGAAATCTCTAACTATGGCTACACCTTC; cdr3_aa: CASSREISNYGYTF
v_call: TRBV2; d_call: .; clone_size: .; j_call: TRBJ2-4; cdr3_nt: TGTGCCAGCAGTGCGTTGAGGGCTTTGATAGGAGCCAAAAACATTCAGTACTTC; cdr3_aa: CASSALRALIGAKNIQYF